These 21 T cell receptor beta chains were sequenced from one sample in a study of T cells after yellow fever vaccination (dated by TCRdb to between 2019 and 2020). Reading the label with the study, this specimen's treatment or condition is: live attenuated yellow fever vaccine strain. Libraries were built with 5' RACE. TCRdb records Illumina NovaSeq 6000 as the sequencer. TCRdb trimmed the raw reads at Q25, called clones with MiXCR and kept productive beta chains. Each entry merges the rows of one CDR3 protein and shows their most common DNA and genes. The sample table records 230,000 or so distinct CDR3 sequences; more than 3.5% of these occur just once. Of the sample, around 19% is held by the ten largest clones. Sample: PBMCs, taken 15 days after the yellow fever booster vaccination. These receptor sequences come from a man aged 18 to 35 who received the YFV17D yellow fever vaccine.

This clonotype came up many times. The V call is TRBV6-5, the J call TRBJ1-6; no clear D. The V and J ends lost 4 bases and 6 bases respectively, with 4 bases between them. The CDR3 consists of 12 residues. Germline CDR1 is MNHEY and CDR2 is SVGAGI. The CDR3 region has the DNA TGTGCCAGCAGTTTACTTAATTCACCCCTCCACTTT. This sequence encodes CASSLLNSPLHF.

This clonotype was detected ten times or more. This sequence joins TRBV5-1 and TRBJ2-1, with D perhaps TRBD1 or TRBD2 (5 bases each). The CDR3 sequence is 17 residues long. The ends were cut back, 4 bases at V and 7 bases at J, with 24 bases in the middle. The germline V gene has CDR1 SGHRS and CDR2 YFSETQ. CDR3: CASSPRPGPWGTNEQFF. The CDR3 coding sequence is TGCGCCAGCAGCCCCCGTCCGGGGCCGTGGGGTACAAATGAGCAGTTCTTC.

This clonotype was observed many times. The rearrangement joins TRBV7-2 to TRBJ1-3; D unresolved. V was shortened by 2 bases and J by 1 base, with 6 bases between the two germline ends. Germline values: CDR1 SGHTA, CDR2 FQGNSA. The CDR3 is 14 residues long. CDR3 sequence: CASSLRESGNTIYF. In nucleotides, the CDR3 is TGTGCCAGCAGCTTAAGGGAATCTGGAAACACCATATATTTT.

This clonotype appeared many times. The CDR3 nucleotides are TGTGCCAGCAGCGCTCCCAGCGGCTATGGCTACACCTTC. Amino acids: CASSAPSGYGYTF. The J gene is TRBJ1-2, the V gene TRBV5-4; D not certain. Germline V gene sequence: CDR1 SGHNT, CDR2 YYREEE (reference sequence). Trimming took 4 bases from V and 4 from J, leaving 11 bases between them. This CDR3 region has 13 residues.

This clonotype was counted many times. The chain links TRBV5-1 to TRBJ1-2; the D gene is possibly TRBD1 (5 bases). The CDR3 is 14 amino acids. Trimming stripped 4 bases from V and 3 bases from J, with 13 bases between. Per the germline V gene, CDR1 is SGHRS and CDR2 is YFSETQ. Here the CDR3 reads CASSLPGGDYGYTF. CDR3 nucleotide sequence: TGCGCCAGCAGCCTCCCGGGGGGGGACTATGGCTACACCTTC.

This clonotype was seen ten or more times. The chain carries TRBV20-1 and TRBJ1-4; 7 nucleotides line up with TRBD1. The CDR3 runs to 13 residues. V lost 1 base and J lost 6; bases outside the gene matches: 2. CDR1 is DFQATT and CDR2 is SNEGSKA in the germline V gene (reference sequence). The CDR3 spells CSARVTGDEKLFF. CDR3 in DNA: TGCAGTGCTAGAGTTACAGGGGATGAAAAACTGTTTTTT.

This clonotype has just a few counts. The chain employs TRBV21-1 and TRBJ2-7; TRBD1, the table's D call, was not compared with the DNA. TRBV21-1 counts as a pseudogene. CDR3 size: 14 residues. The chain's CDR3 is CASSNRTGGFEQYV. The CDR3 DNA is TGTGCCAGCAGCAACCGGACAGGGGGCTTCGAGCAGTACGTC.

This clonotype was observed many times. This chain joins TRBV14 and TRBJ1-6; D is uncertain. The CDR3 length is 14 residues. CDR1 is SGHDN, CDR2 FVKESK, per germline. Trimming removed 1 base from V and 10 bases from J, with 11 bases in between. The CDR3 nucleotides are TGTGCCAGCAGCCAAGGAAGGGAGTACTCACCCCTCCACTTT. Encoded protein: CASSQGREYSPLHF.

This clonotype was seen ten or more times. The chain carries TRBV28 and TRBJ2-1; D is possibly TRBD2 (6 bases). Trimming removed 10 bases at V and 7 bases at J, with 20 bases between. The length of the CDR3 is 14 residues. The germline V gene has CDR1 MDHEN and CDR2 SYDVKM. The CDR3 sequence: CATAPGGLGNEQFF. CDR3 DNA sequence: TGTGCCACCGCCCCCGGGGGTTTAGGGAATGAGCAGTTCTTC.

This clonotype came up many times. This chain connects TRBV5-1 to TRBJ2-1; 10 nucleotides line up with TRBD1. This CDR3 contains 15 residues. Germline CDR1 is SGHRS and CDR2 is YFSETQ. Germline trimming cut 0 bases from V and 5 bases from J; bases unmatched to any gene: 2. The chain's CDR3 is CASSLEGTGDNEQFF. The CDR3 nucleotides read TGCGCCAGCAGCTTGGAGGGGACAGGGGACAATGAGCAGTTCTTC.

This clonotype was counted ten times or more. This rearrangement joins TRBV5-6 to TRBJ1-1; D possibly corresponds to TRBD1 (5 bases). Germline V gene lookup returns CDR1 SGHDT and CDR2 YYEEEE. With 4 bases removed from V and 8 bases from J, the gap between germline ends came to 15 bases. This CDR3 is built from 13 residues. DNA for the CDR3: TGTGCCAGCAGCGGGGACTTCTCGAGAGAAGCTTTCTTT. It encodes CASSGDFSREAFF.

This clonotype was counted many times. The CDR3 bases are TGTGCCAGCAGTTACTCCGGAGATCAGCCCCAGCATTTT. Protein product: CASSYSGDQPQHF. J is TRBJ1-5 and V is TRBV6-2 or TRBV6-3; D not resolved. Between the trimmed V and J ends, which lost 0 bases and 5 bases, there was a span of 5 bases. Germline V gives CDR1 MNHEY, CDR2 SVGEGT. There are 13 residues in the CDR3.

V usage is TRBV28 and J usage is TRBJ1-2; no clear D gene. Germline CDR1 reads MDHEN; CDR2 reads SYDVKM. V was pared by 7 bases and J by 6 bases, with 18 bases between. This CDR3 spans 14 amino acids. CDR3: CASIPSLRRDGYTF. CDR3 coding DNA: TGTGCCAGCATCCCCTCGTTGAGGAGGGATGGCTACACCTTC.

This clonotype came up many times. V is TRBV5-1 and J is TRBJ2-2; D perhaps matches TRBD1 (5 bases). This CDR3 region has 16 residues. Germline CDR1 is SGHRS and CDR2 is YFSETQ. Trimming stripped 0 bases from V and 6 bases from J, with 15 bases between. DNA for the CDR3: TGCGCCAGCAGCTTGGCCCCCCAGGGATCCTCCGGGGAGCTGTTTTTT. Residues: CASSLAPQGSSGELFF.

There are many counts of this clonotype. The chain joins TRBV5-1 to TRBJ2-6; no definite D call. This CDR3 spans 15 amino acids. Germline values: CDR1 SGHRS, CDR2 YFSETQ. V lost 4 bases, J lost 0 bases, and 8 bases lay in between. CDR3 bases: TGCGCCAGCAGCGCGAGTTTCTCTGGGGCCAACGTCCTGACTTTC. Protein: CASSASFSGANVLTF.

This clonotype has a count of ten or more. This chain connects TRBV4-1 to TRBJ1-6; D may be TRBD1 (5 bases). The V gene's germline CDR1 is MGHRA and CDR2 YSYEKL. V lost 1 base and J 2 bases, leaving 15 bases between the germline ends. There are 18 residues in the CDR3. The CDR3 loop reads CASSQVLQGFAYNSPLHF. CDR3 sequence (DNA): TGCGCCAGCAGCCAAGTACTTCAGGGTTTCGCCTATAATTCACCCCTCCACTTT.

The CDR3 nucleotides are TGTGCCAGCAGACGCGGGGGGGCCGGGGACATTCAGTACTTC. This codes for CASRRGGAGDIQYF. The chain is built from TRBV27 and TRBJ2-4, with TRBD2 identical over 9 bases. Trimming took 6 bases from V and 8 from J; bases not matched to a gene: 8. The germline V gene encodes CDR1 MNHEY and CDR2 SMNVEV (reference sequence). The CDR3 loop spans 14 amino acids.

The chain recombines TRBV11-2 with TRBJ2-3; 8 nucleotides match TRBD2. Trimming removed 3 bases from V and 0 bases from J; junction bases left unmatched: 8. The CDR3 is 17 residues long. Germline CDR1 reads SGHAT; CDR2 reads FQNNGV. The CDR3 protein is CASSFAKTGGSTDTQYF. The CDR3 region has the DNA TGTGCCAGCAGCTTCGCAAAGACGGGAGGGAGCACAGATACGCAGTATTTT.

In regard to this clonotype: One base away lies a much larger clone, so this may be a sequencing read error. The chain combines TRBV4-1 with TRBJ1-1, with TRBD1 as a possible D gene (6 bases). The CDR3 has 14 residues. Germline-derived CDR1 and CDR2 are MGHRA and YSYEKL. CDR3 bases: TGCGCCAGCAGCCAACCGACGGGGGGCACTGAAGGTTTCTTT. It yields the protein CASSQPTGGTEGFF.

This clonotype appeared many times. The CDR3 bases are TGTGCCAGCAGCGTCACTAGCGCCAGGTACCAAGAGACCCAGTACTTC. As protein: CASSVTSARYQETQYF. J is TRBJ2-5 and V is TRBV9; TRBD2 aligns across 7 bases. V shed 2 bases, J shed 0 bases, and the junction held 7 bases outside the gene matches. This CDR3 contains 16 residues. Germline values: CDR1 SGDLS, CDR2 YYNGEE.

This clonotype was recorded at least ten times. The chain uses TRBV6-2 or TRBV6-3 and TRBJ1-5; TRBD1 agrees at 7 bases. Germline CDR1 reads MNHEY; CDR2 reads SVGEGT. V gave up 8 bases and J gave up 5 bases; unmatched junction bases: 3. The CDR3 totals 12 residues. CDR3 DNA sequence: TGTGCCAGCTGGACAGGAGATCAGCCCCAGCATTTT. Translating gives CASWTGDQPQHF.